This note documents a single T cell receptor beta chain sequence. Its antigen is still unknown. The data were obtained in a study of shared clonotypes between healthy human individuals. Looking at the study overall: CD8 memory received one plate per donor, CD8 naive two, CD4 memory three and CD4 naive three.

From germline, CDR1 is MNHEY and CDR2 SMNVEV (reference sequence). The CDR3 loop spans 13 amino acids. Trimming shortened V by 5 bases and J by 7 bases, and 14 bases separated the two germline ends. Generated by immunoSEQ multiplex PCR, the TCRdb table keeps only in-frame clones and is missing some. The sample carries approximately 720,000 clones, about 91% recorded once. Findings and caveats of the study: Limitation of the genetic and exposure-history diversity represented came from the few donors. Shared clonotypes across all four donors exceeded non-shared ones in generation probability.

CD45RO-negative, CCR7-positively selected cells formed the naive CD8 fraction, excluding terminally differentiated effector memory CD45RA+ cells. This receptor was identified in a man in his thirties or forties in good health. The sample comprised naive CD8+ T cells sorted from blood. This chain joins TRBV27 and TRBJ1-1; D might be TRBD1 (6 bases). The CDR3 is CASSLRGGGEAFF. CDR3 nucleotides: TGTGCCAGCAGTCTCAGGGGAGGGGGTGAAGCTTTCTTT.